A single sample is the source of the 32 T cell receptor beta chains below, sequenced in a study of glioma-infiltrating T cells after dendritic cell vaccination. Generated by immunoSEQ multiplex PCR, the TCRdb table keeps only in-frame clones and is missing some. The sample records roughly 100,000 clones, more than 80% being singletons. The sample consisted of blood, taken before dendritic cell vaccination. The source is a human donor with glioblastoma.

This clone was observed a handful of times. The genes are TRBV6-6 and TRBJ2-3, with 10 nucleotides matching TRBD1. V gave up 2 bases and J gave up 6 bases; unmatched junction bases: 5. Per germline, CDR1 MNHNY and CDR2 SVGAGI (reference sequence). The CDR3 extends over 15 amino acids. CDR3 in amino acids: CASSYTTGGADTQYF. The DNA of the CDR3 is TGTGCCAGCAGTTACACGACAGGGGGCGCGGATACGCAGTATTTT.

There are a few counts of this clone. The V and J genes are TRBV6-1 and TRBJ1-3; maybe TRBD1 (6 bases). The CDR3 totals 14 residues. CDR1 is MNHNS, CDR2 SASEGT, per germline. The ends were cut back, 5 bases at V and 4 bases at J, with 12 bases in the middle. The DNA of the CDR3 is TGTGCCAGCAGTACGGAAACAGGGGGAAACACCATATATTTT. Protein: CASSTETGGNTIYF.

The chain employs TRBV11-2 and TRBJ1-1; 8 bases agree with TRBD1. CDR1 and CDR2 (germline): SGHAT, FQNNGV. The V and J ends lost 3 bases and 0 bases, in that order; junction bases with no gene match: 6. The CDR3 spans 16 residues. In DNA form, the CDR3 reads TGTGCCAGCAGCTTTGACAGGGGCGAGATGAACACTGAAGCTTTCTTT. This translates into CASSFDRGEMNTEAFF.

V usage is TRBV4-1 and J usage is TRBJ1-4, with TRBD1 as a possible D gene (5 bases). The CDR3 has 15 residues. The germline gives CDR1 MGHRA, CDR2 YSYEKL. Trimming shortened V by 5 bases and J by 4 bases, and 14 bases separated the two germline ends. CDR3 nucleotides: TGCGCCAGCAGCTCTTCGGGACTGAGTAATGAAAAACTGTTTTTT. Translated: CASSSSGLSNEKLFF.

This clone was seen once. The CDR3: CASSSVYSYNSPLHF. DNA for the CDR3: TGCGCCAGCAGCTCCGTATATTCCTATAATTCACCCCTCCACTTT. This rearrangement joins TRBV5-1 to TRBJ1-6, with D hard to call. Deletions cut 3 bases from V and 1 base from J, with 8 bases between. Germline lookup yields CDR1 SGHRS and CDR2 YFSETQ. The length of the CDR3 is 15 residues.

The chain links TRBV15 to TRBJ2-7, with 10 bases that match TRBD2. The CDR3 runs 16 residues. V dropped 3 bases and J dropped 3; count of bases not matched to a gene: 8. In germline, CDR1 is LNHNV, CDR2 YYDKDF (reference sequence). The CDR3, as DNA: TGTGCCACCAGCAGGTGGGGGAGCGGGGGGGACTACGAGCAGTACTTC. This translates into CATSRWGSGGDYEQYF.

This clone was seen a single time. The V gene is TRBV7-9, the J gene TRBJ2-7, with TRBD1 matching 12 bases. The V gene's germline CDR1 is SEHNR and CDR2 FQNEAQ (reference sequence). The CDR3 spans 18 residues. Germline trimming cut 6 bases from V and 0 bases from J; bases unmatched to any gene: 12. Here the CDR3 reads CASSLTGQGAPDSYEQYF. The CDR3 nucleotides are TGTGCCAGCAGTTTGACGGGACAGGGGGCTCCCGACTCCTACGAGCAGTACTTC.

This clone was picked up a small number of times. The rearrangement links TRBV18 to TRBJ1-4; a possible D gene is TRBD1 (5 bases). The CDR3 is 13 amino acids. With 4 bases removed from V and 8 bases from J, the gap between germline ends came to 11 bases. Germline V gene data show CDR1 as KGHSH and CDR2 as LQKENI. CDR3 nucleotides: TGTGCCAGCTCACAACTACAGGACGAAAAACTGTTTTTT. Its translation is CASSQLQDEKLFF. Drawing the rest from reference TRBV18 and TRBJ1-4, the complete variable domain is NAGVMQNPRHLVRRRGQEARLRCSPMKGHSHVYWYRQLPEEGLKFMVYLQKENIIDESGMPKERFSAEFPKEGPSILRIQQVVRGDSAAYFCASSQLQDEKLFFGSGTQLSVL.

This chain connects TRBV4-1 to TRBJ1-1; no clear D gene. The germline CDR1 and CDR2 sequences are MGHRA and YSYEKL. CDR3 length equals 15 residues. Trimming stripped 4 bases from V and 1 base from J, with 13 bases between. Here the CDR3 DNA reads TGCGCCAGCAGCCCGCGCGGGTGGACGAACACTGAAGCTTTCTTT. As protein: CASSPRGWTNTEAFF.

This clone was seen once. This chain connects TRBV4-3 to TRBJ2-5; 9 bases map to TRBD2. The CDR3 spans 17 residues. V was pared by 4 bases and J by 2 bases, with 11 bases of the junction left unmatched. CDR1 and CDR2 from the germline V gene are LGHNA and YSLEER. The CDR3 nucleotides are TGCGCCAGCAGCCCTGCGATGGCTAGCGGGGATCAAGAGACCCAGTACTTC. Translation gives CASSPAMASGDQETQYF.

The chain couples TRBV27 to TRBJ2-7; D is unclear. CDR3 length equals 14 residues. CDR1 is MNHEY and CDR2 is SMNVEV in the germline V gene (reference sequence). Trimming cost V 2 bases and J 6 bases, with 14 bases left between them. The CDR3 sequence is CASSLISARGEQYF. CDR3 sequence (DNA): TGTGCCAGCAGTTTAATTTCTGCCAGAGGCGAGCAGTACTTC.

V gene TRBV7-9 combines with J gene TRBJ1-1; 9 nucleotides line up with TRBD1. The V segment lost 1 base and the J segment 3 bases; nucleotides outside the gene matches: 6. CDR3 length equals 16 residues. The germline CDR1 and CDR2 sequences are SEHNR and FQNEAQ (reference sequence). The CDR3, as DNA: TGTGCCAGCAGCTTAGGGGACAGGGTCGGCGACACTGAAGCTTTCTTT. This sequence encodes CASSLGDRVGDTEAFF.

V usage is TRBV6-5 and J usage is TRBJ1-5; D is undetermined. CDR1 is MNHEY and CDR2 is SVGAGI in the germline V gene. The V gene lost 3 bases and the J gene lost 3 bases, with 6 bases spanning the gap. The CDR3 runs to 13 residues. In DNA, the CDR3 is TGTGCCAGCAGTTATACAGTCAATCAGCCCCAGCATTTT. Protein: CASSYTVNQPQHF.

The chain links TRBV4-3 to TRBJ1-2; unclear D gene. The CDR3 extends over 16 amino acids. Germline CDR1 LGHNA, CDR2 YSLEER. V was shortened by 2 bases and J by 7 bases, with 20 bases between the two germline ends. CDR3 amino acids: CASSQSLRAPRGGYTF. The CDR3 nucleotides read TGCGCCAGCAGCCAATCACTACGGGCCCCCCGGGGTGGCTACACCTTC.

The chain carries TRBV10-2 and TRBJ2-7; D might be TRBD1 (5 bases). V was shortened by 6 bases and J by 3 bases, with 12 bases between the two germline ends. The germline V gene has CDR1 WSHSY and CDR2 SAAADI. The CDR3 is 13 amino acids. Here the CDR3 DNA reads TGCGCCAGCAGGGGTGACAGAATCTACGAGCAGTACTTC. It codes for CASRGDRIYEQYF.

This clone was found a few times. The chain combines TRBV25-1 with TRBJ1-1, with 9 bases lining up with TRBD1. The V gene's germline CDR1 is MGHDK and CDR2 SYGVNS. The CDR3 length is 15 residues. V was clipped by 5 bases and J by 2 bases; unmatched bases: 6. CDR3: CASSPGTGLNTEAFF. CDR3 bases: TGTGCCAGCAGTCCCGGGACAGGGTTAAACACTGAAGCTTTCTTT.

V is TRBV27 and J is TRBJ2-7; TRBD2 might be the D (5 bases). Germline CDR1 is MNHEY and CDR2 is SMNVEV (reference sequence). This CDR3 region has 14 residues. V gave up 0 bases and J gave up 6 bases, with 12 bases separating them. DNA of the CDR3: TGTGCCAGCAGTTTATCGGGTACTAGGGTCGAGCAGTACTTC. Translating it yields CASSLSGTRVEQYF.

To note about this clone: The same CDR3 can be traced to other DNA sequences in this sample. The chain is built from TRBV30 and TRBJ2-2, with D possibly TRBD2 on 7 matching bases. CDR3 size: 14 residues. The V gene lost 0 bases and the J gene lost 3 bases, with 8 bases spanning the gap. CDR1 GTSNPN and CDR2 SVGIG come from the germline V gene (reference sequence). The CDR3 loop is CAWSVGGHTGELFF. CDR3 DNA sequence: TGTGCCTGGAGTGTCGGGGGGCACACCGGGGAGCTGTTTTTT. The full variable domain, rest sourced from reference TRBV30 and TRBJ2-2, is SQTIHQWPATLVQPVGSPLSLECTVEGTSNPNLYWYRQAAGRGLQLLFYSVGIGQISSEVPQNLSASRPQDRQFILSSKKLLLSDSGFYLCAWSVGGHTGELFFGEGSRLTVL.

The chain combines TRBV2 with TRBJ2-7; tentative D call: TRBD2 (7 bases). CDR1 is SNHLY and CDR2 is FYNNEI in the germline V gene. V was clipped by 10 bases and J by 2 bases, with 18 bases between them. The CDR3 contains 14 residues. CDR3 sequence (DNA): TGTGCCACCTTGGGGGGGCTTACACCCTACGAGCAGTACTTC. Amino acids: CATLGGLTPYEQYF.

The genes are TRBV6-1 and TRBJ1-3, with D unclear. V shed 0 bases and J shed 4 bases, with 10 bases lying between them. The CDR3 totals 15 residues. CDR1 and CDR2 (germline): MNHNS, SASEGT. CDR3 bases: TGTGCCAGCAGTGAAGCGCTAGTGCGCGGAAACACCATATATTTT. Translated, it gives CASSEALVRGNTIYF.

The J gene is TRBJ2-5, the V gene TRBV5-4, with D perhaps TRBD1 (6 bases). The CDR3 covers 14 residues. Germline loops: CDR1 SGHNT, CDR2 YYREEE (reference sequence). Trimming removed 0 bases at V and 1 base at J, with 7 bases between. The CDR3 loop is CASSLGGGQETQYF. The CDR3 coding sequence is TGTGCCAGCAGCTTGGGAGGGGGCCAAGAGACCCAGTACTTC.

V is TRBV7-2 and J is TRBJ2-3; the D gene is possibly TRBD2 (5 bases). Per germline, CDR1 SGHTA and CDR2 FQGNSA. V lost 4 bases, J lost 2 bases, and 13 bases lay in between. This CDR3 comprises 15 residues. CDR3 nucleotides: TGTGCCAGCAGCTCTGTTCGGGGTAACACAGATACGCAGTATTTT. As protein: CASSSVRGNTDTQYF. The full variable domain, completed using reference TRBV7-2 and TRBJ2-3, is GAGVSQSPSNKVTEKGKDVELRCDPISGHTALYWYRQSLGQGLEFLIYFQGNSAPDKSGLPSDRFSAERTGGSVSTLTIQRTQQEDSAVYLCASSSVRGNTDTQYFGPGTRLTVL.

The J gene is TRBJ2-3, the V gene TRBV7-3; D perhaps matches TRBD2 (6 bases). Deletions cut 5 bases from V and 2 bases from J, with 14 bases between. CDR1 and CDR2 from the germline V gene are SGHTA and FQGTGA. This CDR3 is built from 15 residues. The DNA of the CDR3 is TGTGCCAGCAGCCCTCTCGGGGGAACCACAGATACGCAGTATTTT. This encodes CASSPLGGTTDTQYF.

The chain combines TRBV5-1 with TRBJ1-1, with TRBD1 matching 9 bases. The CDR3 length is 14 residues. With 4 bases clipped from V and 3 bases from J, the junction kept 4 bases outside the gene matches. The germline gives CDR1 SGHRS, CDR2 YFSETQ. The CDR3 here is CASSIDRGDTEAFF. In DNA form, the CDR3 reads TGCGCCAGCAGCATTGACAGGGGGGACACTGAAGCTTTCTTT. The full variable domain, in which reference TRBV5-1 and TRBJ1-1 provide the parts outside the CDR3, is KAGVTQTPRYLIKTRGQQVTLSCSPISGHRSVSWYQQTPGQGLQFLFEYFSETQRNKGNFPGRFSGRQFSNSRSEMNVSTLELGDSALYLCASSIDRGDTEAFFGQGTRLTVV.

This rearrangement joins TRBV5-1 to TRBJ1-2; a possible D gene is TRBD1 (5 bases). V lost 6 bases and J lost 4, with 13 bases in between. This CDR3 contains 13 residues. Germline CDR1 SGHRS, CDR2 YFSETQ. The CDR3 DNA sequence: TGCGCCAGCACCTCGGACAAGCGCTATGGCTACACCTTC. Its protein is CASTSDKRYGYTF.

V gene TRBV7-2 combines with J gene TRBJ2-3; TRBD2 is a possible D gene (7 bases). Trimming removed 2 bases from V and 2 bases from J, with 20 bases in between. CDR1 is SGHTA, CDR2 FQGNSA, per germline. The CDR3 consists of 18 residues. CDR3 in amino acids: CASSLTLWGGLDTDTQYF. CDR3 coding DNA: TGTGCCAGCAGCTTAACCCTTTGGGGGGGGCTGGACACAGATACGCAGTATTTT. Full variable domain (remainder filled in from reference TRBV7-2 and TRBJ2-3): GAGVSQSPSNKVTEKGKDVELRCDPISGHTALYWYRQSLGQGLEFLIYFQGNSAPDKSGLPSDRFSAERTGGSVSTLTIQRTQQEDSAVYLCASSLTLWGGLDTDTQYFGPGTRLTVL.

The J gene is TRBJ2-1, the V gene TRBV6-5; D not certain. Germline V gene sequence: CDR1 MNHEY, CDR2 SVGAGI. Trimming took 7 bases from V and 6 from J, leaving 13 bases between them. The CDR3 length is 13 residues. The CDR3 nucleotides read TGTGCCAGCACTCCCCCAGAACGCAATGAGCAGTTCTTC. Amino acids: CASTPPERNEQFF.

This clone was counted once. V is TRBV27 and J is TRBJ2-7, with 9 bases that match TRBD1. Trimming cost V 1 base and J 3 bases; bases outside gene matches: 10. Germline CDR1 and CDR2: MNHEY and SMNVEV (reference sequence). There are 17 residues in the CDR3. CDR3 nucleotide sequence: TGTGCCAGCAGTTTATTGTGGCAAGTGACAGGGGGCTACGAGCAGTACTTC. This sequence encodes CASSLLWQVTGGYEQYF.

CDR3 loop: CASSFSPGQVADTQYF. The DNA for the CDR3 is TGTGCCAGCAGCTTTTCCCCGGGACAGGTGGCAGATACGCAGTATTTT. The chain has TRBV9 and TRBJ2-3, with TRBD1 matching over 8 bases. The germline CDR1 and CDR2 sequences are SGDLS and YYNGEE. The V segment lost 4 bases and the J segment 4 bases; nucleotides outside the gene matches: 11. The CDR3 is 16 residues long.

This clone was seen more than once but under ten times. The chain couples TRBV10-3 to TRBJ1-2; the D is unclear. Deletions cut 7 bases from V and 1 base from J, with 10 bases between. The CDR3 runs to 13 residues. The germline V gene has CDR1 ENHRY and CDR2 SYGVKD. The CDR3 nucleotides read TGTGCCATCACTAATACCGATAACTATGGCTACACCTTC. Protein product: CAITNTDNYGYTF.

The CDR3: CASSLWDRVYEQYF. CDR3 DNA: TGTGCCAGCAGTTTATGGGACAGGGTTTACGAGCAGTACTTC. This sequence joins TRBV27 and TRBJ2-7, with TRBD1 matching over 9 bases. Losses at the gene ends were 1 base for V and 4 bases for J; bases not matched to a gene: 2. CDR3 size: 14 residues. Germline assignment: CDR1 MNHEY and CDR2 SMNVEV (reference sequence).

The DNA for the CDR3 is TGCGCCAGCAGGGACCCCGGGACTAGCGGGGGGGCCGATGAGCAGTTCTTC. It codes for CASRDPGTSGGADEQFF. V is TRBV10-2 and J is TRBJ2-1; TRBD2 matches at 16 bases. From germline, CDR1 is WSHSY and CDR2 SAAADI. The CDR3 is 17 residues long. Unmatched junction bases numbered 10, after V lost 6 bases and J lost 8 bases.